The source of this T cell receptor beta chain is a study of shared clonotypes between healthy human individuals. For unsorted PBMC, 300 ng DNA per replicate equaled about 30,000 T cell genomes. Sequencing used immunoSEQ multiplex PCR; TCRdb keeps in-frame clones, though not all of them. This table holds about 500,000 clones, about 74% found once. Germline values: CDR1 MNHNS, CDR2 SASEGT. The CDR3 totals 15 residues. V lost 6 bases to trimming and J lost 0 bases; unmatched junction nucleotides: 5. What was sequenced was PBMCs. The rearrangement joins TRBV6-1 to TRBJ2-3; 8 nucleotides line up with TRBD2. The sequence was collected from a woman in her thirties or forties in good health. Some clones in this sample may be carry-over from other donors' samples. CDR3 loop: CASSGRARSTDTQYF. In nucleotides, the CDR3 is TGTGCCAGCAGCGGGAGGGCCCGGAGCACAGATACGCAGTATTTT.